The 5 T cell receptor beta chains listed next were all sequenced from one sample in a study of spatial heterogeneity in lung cancer. TCRdb re-derived calls from the 5' RACE reads in MiXCR, one entry per CDR3 protein. The data contain about 16,000 distinct CDR3 sequences, over 6.5% of them singletons. As for time point: sample taken at primary tumor resection. TCRs were sequenced from unsorted whole RNA of tumor, nontumor lung or PBMC. The source material was PBMCs, sampled at surgery. Receptors originate from a female donor with early-stage non-small cell lung cancer.

This clonotype was detected ten times or more. This rearrangement joins TRBV27 to TRBJ2-6; D is unresolved. CDR1 and CDR2 from the germline V gene are MNHEY and SMNVEV (reference sequence). This CDR3 is 13 amino acids long. The V end was cut by 2 bases, the J end by 3 bases, with 2 bases between. CDR3 DNA: TGTGCCAGCAGTTTAAGTGGGGCCAACGTCCTGACTTTC. Protein sequence: CASSLSGANVLTF.

This clonotype showed up just a few times. The chain is built from TRBV12-3 or TRBV12-4 and TRBJ1-3; TRBD1 aligns across 7 bases. This CDR3 has 16 amino acids. V trimming: 6 bases; J trimming: 6 bases; junction bases outside the gene matches: 14. The CDR3 spells CASRSPGLRGENTIYF. CDR3 in DNA: TGTGCCAGCAGGTCTCCGGGCCTCAGGGGGGAAAACACCATATATTTT.

This clonotype was seen ten or more times. The chain links TRBV12-3 or TRBV12-4 to TRBJ1-5; 8 nucleotides match TRBD1. J gave up 5 bases and V 6 bases, and 9 bases lay outside the gene matches. The length of the CDR3 is 15 residues. CDR3 residues: CASRFRTGKDQPQHF. Written as DNA, the CDR3 is TGTGCCAGCAGATTTCGGACAGGGAAGGATCAGCCCCAGCATTTT.

This clonotype was seen more than once but under ten times. The chain carries TRBV5-4 and TRBJ2-5, with TRBD2 matching over 14 bases. The CDR3 loop spans 15 amino acids. V gave up 4 bases and J gave up 5 bases; unmatched junction bases: 4. Germline V CDR1 and CDR2: SGHNT, YYREEE (reference sequence). Here the CDR3 reads CASSRLAGGQETQYF. The CDR3 DNA reads as TGTGCCAGCAGCAGACTAGCGGGGGGGCAGGAGACCCAGTACTTC.

This clonotype appeared many times. CDR3 DNA: TGTGCCAGCAGTCTAACTAGCGGAGCGAACACCGGGGAGCTGTTTTTT. Translated, it gives CASSLTSGANTGELFF. The rearrangement links TRBV6-5 to TRBJ2-2; TRBD2 agrees at 8 bases. Germline CDR1 reads MNHEY; CDR2 reads SVGAGI. The CDR3 spans 16 residues. The V segment lost 5 bases and the J segment 0 bases; nucleotides outside the gene matches: 5.